The 27 T cell receptor beta chains in this list originate from one sample, sequenced in a study of vaccination and CD4 T cells after COVID-19. The Oncomine TCR Beta short-read assay generated sequence data from the DNA of cultured CD4+ T cells. TCRdb analysed the PCR reads with MiXCR anew, one entry per CDR3 protein. The table includes roughly 11,000 distinct CDR3 sequences, about 50% detected once. Specified treatment: roughly 10-day PBMC culture with coronavirus spike peptide pools or control peptides (ViraFEST assay). Their specific antigens are unknown. Sequencing was performed on CD4+ T cells from blood, cultured in vitro. Receptor source: a human donor who had recovered from COVID-19.

The rearrangement uses TRBV14 and TRBJ1-6; D not resolved. Germline V gives CDR1 SGHDN, CDR2 FVKESK. The CDR3 sequence is 15 residues long. V lost 4 bases, J lost 7 bases, and 14 bases lay in between. DNA of the CDR3: TGTGCCAGCAGCCCCCCGGTCCAAACCAATTCACCCCTCCACTTT. This codes for CASSPPVQTNSPLHF.

This clonotype was detected only a few times. This chain uses TRBV20-1 with TRBJ2-7; D unclear. Germline V gene sequence: CDR1 DFQATT, CDR2 SNEGSKA (reference sequence). The CDR3 length is 13 residues. Trimming shortened V by 0 bases and J by 0 bases, and 6 bases separated the two germline ends. CDR3 amino acids: CSARDPASYEQYF. As DNA, the CDR3 is TGCAGTGCTAGAGATCCGGCCTCCTACGAGCAGTACTTC.

The chain combines TRBV6-1 with TRBJ1-1; tentative D call: TRBD1 (5 bases). V was cut by 6 bases and J by 1 base, with 9 bases left in between. Germline V gene data show CDR1 as MNHNS and CDR2 as SASEGT. The CDR3 runs to 13 residues. CDR3 sequence: CASRVQENTEAFF. The CDR3 DNA reads as TGTGCCAGCAGGGTACAGGAGAACACTGAAGCTTTCTTT.

This chain joins TRBV6-4 and TRBJ1-5; D remains ambiguous. Germline lookup yields CDR1 MRHNA and CDR2 SNTAGT. V lost 8 bases to trimming and J lost 1 base, with 12 bases between them. CDR3 length: 14 residues. The CDR3 bases are TGTGCCAGCGGGAGGACCCGGAGCAATCAGCCCCAGCATTTT. Amino acid sequence: CASGRTRSNQPQHF.

The CDR3 loop reads CASSFRVVSGNEQFF. The CDR3 DNA follows: TGCGCCAGCAGCTTTAGGGTGGTCAGCGGCAATGAGCAGTTCTTC. The rearrangement uses TRBV5-1 and TRBJ2-1, with D maybe TRBD2 (5 bases). The germline V gene has CDR1 SGHRS and CDR2 YFSETQ. The CDR3 is 15 residues long. V was cut by 2 bases and J by 6 bases, with 15 bases left in between.

This clonotype was observed a few times. The V call is TRBV6-1, the J call TRBJ2-7, with 10 bases lining up with TRBD1. This CDR3 spans 14 amino acids. V lost 10 bases to trimming and J lost 2 bases; unmatched junction nucleotides: 8. Per the germline V gene, CDR1 is MNHNS and CDR2 is SASEGT. This chain's CDR3 is CAITRDRGPYEQYF. CDR3 nucleotide sequence: TGTGCCATCACTAGGGACAGGGGCCCCTACGAGCAGTACTTC.

This rearrangement joins TRBV5-1 to TRBJ1-1, with 10 bases matching TRBD1. This CDR3 spans 14 amino acids. Trimming removed 3 bases from V and 7 bases from J; junction bases left unmatched: 6. Germline lookup yields CDR1 SGHRS and CDR2 YFSETQ. In nucleotides, the CDR3 is TGCGCCAGCAGCTCGTCCCGGGACAGGGGTGAAGCTTTCTTT. It translates to CASSSSRDRGEAFF.

Note on this clonotype: The junction differs from germline at one of its ends, possibly a read error. The CDR3 here is CARSRGVGEAFF. For the CDR3, the DNA is TGTGCCAGGAGCCGGGGAGTCGGTGAAGCTTTCTTT. This rearrangement joins TRBV30 to TRBJ1-1; unclear D gene. Germline CDR1 GTSNPN, CDR2 SVGIG (reference sequence). The CDR3 runs to 12 residues.

The CDR3 DNA is TGTGCCAGCACCTCCGGGACAGGCTATGGCTACACCTTC. Its translation is CASTSGTGYGYTF. The chain links TRBV6-1 to TRBJ1-2; 8 bases are shared with TRBD1. CDR1 and CDR2 (germline): MNHNS, SASEGT. The CDR3 has 13 residues. V shed 7 bases and J 4 bases; nucleotides not matched to a gene: 5.

CDR3 nucleotides: TGCAGTGCTAGCGACGCAGGGGGATCAGGCACAGATACGCAGTATTTT. It translates to CSASDAGGSGTDTQYF. V gene TRBV20-1 combines with J gene TRBJ2-3, with TRBD1 identical over 7 bases. Germline V gene lookup returns CDR1 DFQATT and CDR2 SNEGSKA (reference sequence). The CDR3 totals 16 residues. J gave up 1 base and V 3 bases, and 10 bases lay outside the gene matches.

This sequence joins TRBV15 and TRBJ2-7; the D gene is possibly TRBD2 (6 bases). Germline V gives CDR1 LNHNV, CDR2 YYDKDF (reference sequence). Trimming took 2 bases from V and 9 from J, leaving 14 bases between them. The CDR3 runs 13 residues. The CDR3 sequence is CATSRLWDSGQYF. In nucleotides, the CDR3 is TGTGCCACCAGCAGACTATGGGACTCCGGGCAGTACTTC.

This clonotype was counted between two and nine times. V and J are TRBV7-2 and TRBJ1-2; 11 nucleotides agree with TRBD1. This CDR3 has 15 residues. CDR1 and CDR2 from the germline V gene are SGHTA and FQGNSA. V lost 4 bases and J lost 1; bases outside the gene matches: 2. The CDR3 DNA reads as TGTGCCAGCAGCTGGACAGGGGGCGTTAACTATGGCTACACCTTC. Amino acid sequence: CASSWTGGVNYGYTF.

This clonotype appeared a few times. V gene TRBV19 combines with J gene TRBJ1-5, with 8 bases that match TRBD1. J lost 0 bases, V lost 5 bases, and 9 bases had no gene match. CDR3 length equals 17 residues. The V gene's germline CDR1 is LNHDA and CDR2 SQIVND (reference sequence). Here the CDR3 reads CASSGGTGVNSNQPQHF. The DNA of the CDR3 is TGTGCCAGTAGTGGTGGGACAGGCGTCAATAGCAATCAGCCCCAGCATTTT. Complete variable domain (other parts from reference TRBV19 and TRBJ1-5): DGGITQSPKYLFRKEGQNVTLSCEQNLNHDAMYWYRQDPGQGLRLIYYSQIVNDFQKGDIAEGYSVSREKKESFPLTVTSAQKNPTAFYLCASSGGTGVNSNQPQHFGDGTRLSIL.

CDR3 in DNA: TGTGCCAGTAGTTTCCGGGGCAGCAATCAGCCCCAGCATTTT. It specifies CASSFRGSNQPQHF. V and J are TRBV19 and TRBJ1-5; D perhaps matches TRBD1 (5 bases). V gave up 5 bases and J gave up 1 base, with 9 bases separating them. This CDR3 is built from 14 residues. From germline, CDR1 is LNHDA and CDR2 SQIVND (reference sequence).

This clonotype is medium-sized within its sample. The chain is built from TRBV6-1 and TRBJ2-5, with TRBD1 matching 8 bases. There are 14 residues in the CDR3. CDR1 and CDR2 (germline): MNHNS, SASEGT. The V and J ends lost 6 bases and 5 bases, in that order; junction bases with no gene match: 8. CDR3 residues: CASSDRGGGETQYF. DNA of the CDR3: TGTGCCAGCAGCGACAGGGGCGGAGGCGAGACCCAGTACTTC.

There are a few counts of this clonotype. V usage is TRBV7-2 and J usage is TRBJ1-2; D is unclear. The CDR3 sequence is 16 residues long. V was clipped by 2 bases and J by 8 bases, with 21 bases between them. The germline CDR1 and CDR2 sequences are SGHTA and FQGNSA. This CDR3 reads CASSLLGYGREWGYTF. The CDR3 DNA sequence: TGTGCCAGCAGCTTATTGGGGTATGGGAGGGAGTGGGGCTACACCTTC.

The V call is TRBV11-2, the J call TRBJ2-1, with no clear D. Trimming removed 1 base at V and 1 base at J, with 5 bases between. CDR3 length: 14 residues. The germline CDR1 and CDR2 sequences are SGHAT and FQNNGV. The CDR3, as DNA: TGTGCCAGCAGCTTAGGGGGTTCCTACAATGAGCAGTTCTTC. This gives the protein CASSLGGSYNEQFF.

CDR3 DNA: TGTGCCAGCAGCGAAGGTCCAGGGGAGACCCAGTACTTC. It specifies CASSEGPGETQYF. The chain employs TRBV9 and TRBJ2-5; D possibly corresponds to TRBD1 (5 bases). The V and J ends lost 3 bases and 5 bases respectively, with 11 bases between them. The CDR3 contains 13 residues. The germline V gene has CDR1 SGDLS and CDR2 YYNGEE.

This clonotype was found a few times. This rearrangement joins TRBV7-9 to TRBJ2-1; no clear D gene. The V end was cut by 2 bases, the J end by 2 bases, with 13 bases between. This CDR3 is 16 amino acids long. Germline loops: CDR1 SEHNR, CDR2 FQNEAQ (reference sequence). The CDR3 DNA is TGTGCCAGCAGCTTATCGTTGGCGGTAACCTACAATGAGCAGTTCTTC. This translates into CASSLSLAVTYNEQFF.

The chain couples TRBV14 to TRBJ1-1, with a possible D match to TRBD1 (6 bases). The CDR3 length is 11 residues. V dropped 1 base and J dropped 11 bases, with 8 bases sitting between them. The V gene's germline CDR1 is SGHDN and CDR2 FVKESK. The CDR3 reads CASSQGQAAFF. The CDR3 DNA reads as TGTGCCAGCAGCCAAGGACAGGCCGCTTTCTTT. The whole variable domain, filled in from reference TRBV14 and TRBJ1-1, reads EAGVTQFPSHSVIEKGQTVTLRCDPISGHDNLYWYRRVMGKEIKFLLHFVKESKQDESGMPNNRFLAERTGGTYSTLKVQPAELEDSGVYFCASSQGQAAFFGQGTRLTVV.

V usage is TRBV29-1 and J usage is TRBJ1-4, with 7 bases aligning to TRBD1. V shed 4 bases, J shed 8 bases, and the junction held 4 bases outside the gene matches. The CDR3 has 12 amino acids. From germline, CDR1 is SQVTM and CDR2 ANQGSEA. The CDR3 sequence is CSVAGTAEKLFF. The CDR3 DNA follows: TGCAGCGTTGCAGGGACAGCCGAAAAACTGTTTTTT.

About this clonotype: This may stem from a read error, because a much larger clone lies one nucleotide away. J is TRBJ1-1 and V is TRBV7-2; D might be TRBD1 (5 bases). CDR3 size: 13 residues. V lost 8 bases and J 5 bases, leaving 15 bases between the germline ends. CDR1 is SGHTA and CDR2 is FQGNSA in the germline V gene. CDR3: CTSEMGRGTEAFF. In DNA, the CDR3 is TGTACCAGCGAAATGGGGCGTGGGACTGAAGCTTTCTTT. Full variable domain (outside the CDR3, taken from reference TRBV7-2 and TRBJ1-1): GAGVSQSPSNKVTEKGKDVELRCDPISGHTALYWYRQSLGQGLEFLIYFQGNSAPDKSGLPSDRFSAERTGGSVSTLTIQRTQQEDSAVYLCTSEMGRGTEAFFGQGTRLTVV.

The J gene is TRBJ1-1, the V gene TRBV27; D is uncertain. Germline-derived CDR1 and CDR2 are MNHEY and SMNVEV (reference sequence). The ends were cut back, 5 bases at V and 1 base at J, with 14 bases in the middle. The CDR3 is 15 residues long. The CDR3 nucleotides are TGTGCCAGCAGTCCTGGAGGGCGAAGGAACACTGAAGCTTTCTTT. The encoded protein is CASSPGGRRNTEAFF.

This clonotype has just a few counts. The V and J genes are TRBV11-2 and TRBJ1-1; possibly TRBD1 for D (6 bases). The germline CDR1 and CDR2 sequences are SGHAT and FQNNGV. Trimming cost V 7 bases and J 8 bases, with 11 bases left between them. CDR3 size: 11 residues. The CDR3 loop reads CASTGAREAFF. Here the CDR3 DNA reads TGTGCCAGCACAGGGGCCCGAGAAGCTTTCTTT.

The rearrangement uses TRBV2 and TRBJ2-1; 8 bases map to TRBD2. This CDR3 is 17 amino acids long. The germline gives CDR1 SNHLY, CDR2 FYNNEI. The V and J ends lost 5 bases and 0 bases, in that order; junction bases with no gene match: 9. The CDR3 DNA is TGTGCCAGCAGTAGGTCAACTAGCGGTAGCTCCTACAATGAGCAGTTCTTC. It is translated as CASSRSTSGSSYNEQFF.

The chain has TRBV20-1 and TRBJ2-7; perhaps TRBD2 as D (5 bases). This CDR3 spans 15 amino acids. Germline values: CDR1 DFQATT, CDR2 SNEGSKA (reference sequence). V dropped 5 bases and J dropped 3 bases, with 20 bases sitting between them. As DNA, the CDR3 is TGCAGTGCTGAGCCCCGGAGGACCCCCGGCTACGAGCAGTACTTC. Translating gives CSAEPRRTPGYEQYF.

The gene calls are TRBV30 and TRBJ1-2; D possibly corresponds to TRBD1 (5 bases). Per germline, CDR1 GTSNPN and CDR2 SVGIG (reference sequence). The V end lost 6 bases, the J end lost 7 bases, and 24 bases lay between the germline ends. The CDR3 covers 15 residues. The CDR3 spells CACEWQGWFRSGYTF. CDR3 in DNA: TGTGCCTGTGAGTGGCAGGGTTGGTTTAGGAGTGGCTACACCTTC. The variable domain in full, with the rest retrieved from reference TRBV30 and TRBJ1-2, is SQTIHQWPATLVQPVGSPLSLECTVEGTSNPNLYWYRQAAGRGLQLLFYSVGIGQISSEVPQNLSASRPQDRQFILSSKKLLLSDSGFYLCACEWQGWFRSGYTFGSGTRLTVV.